The sequence of this T cell receptor beta chain was determined in a study of beta chain features in type 1 diabetes. Overall study: Sorted cells, about 98,000,000 in number, were examined across all samples.

Isolated RNA was reverse transcribed in full, so expressed TCRB transcripts were sequenced. Assay: immunoSEQ multiplex PCR; the TCRdb copy retains only in-frame clones and omits some. The profile shows 230,000 or so clones, under 20% of them singletons. With respect to this clone: Its antigen is still unknown.

Via CD45RO/CCR7/CD25/CD127/CD95/CD27, cells of the CD4+ naive, central memory, regulatory and stem cell-like memory subsets were sorted. Study-level points and caveats: The study found moderately but significantly shorter TCRB CDR3s in all four CD4+ subsets of Type 1 diabetes patients.

Germline loops: CDR1 LGHNA, CDR2 YSLEER. The CDR3 contains 13 residues. V gave up 0 bases and J gave up 10 bases, with 10 bases separating them. The sequencing input was naive CD4+ T cells from blood. This clonotype originated in a man in his thirties or forties with type 1 diabetes. This chain connects TRBV4-3 to TRBJ2-1; unclear D gene. This CDR3 reads CASSQDPLGEQFF. The CDR3 DNA sequence: TGCGCCAGCAGCCAAGATCCACTCGGAGAGCAGTTCTTC.